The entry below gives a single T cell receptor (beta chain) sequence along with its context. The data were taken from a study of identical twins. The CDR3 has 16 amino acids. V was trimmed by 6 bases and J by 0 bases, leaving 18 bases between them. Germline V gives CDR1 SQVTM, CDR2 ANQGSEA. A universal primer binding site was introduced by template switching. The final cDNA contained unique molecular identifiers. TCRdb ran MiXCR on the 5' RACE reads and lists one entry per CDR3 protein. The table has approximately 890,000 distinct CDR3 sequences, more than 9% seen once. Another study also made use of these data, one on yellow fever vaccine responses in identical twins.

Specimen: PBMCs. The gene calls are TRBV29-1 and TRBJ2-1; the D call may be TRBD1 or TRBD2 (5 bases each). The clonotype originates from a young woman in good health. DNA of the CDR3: TGCAGCGTCCTCGGGGCTGCCGGGGCCTCCTACAATGAGCAGTTCTTC. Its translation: CSVLGAAGASYNEQFF.